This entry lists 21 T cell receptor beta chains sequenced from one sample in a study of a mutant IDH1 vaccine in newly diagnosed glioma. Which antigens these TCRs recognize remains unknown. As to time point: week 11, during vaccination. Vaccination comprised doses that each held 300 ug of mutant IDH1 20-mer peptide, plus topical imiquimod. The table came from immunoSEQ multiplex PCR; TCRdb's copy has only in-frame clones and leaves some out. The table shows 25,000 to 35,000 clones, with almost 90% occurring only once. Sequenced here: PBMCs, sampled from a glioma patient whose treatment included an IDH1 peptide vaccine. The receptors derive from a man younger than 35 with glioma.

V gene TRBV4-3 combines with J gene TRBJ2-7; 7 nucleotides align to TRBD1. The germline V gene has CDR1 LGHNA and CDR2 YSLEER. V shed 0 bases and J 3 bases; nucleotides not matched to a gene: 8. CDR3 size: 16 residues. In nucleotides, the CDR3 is TGCGCCAGCAGCCAAGATCGTGGCAGGGGGAGCTACGAGCAGTACTTC. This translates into CASSQDRGRGSYEQYF.

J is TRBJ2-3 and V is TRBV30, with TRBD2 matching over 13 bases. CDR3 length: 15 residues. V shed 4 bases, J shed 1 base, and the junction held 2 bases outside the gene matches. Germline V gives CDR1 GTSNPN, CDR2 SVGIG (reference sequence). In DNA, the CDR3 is TGTGCCTGGACACTAGCGGGAGGGCGCACAGATACGCAGTATTTT. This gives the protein CAWTLAGGRTDTQYF. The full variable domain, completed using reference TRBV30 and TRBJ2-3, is SQTIHQWPATLVQPVGSPLSLECTVEGTSNPNLYWYRQAAGRGLQLLFYSVGIGQISSEVPQNLSASRPQDRQFILSSKKLLLSDSGFYLCAWTLAGGRTDTQYFGPGTRLTVL.

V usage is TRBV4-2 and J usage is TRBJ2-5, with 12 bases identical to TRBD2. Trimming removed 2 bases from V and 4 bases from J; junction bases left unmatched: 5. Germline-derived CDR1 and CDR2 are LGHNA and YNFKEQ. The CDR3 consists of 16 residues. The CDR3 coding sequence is TGTGCCAGCAGCCAACGACTAGCGGGAGAACGAGAGACCCAGTACTTC. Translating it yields CASSQRLAGERETQYF.

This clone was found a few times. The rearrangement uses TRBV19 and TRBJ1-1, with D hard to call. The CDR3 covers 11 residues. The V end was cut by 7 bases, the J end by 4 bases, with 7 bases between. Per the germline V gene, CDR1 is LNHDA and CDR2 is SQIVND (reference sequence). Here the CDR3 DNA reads TGTGCCAGTACTCCGGGCACTGAAGCTTTCTTT. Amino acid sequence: CASTPGTEAFF.

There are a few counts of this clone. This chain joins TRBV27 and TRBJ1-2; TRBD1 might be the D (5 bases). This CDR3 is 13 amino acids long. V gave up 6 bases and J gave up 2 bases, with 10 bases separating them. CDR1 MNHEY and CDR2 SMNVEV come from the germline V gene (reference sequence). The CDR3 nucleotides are TGTGCCAGCAGGGACGGGGGGAACTATGGCTACACCTTC. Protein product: CASRDGGNYGYTF.

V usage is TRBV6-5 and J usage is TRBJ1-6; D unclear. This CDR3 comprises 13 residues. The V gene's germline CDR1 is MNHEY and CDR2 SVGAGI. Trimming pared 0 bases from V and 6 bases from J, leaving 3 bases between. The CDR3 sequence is CASSYSSNSPLHF. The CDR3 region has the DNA TGTGCCAGCAGTTACTCGAGTAATTCACCCCTCCACTTT.

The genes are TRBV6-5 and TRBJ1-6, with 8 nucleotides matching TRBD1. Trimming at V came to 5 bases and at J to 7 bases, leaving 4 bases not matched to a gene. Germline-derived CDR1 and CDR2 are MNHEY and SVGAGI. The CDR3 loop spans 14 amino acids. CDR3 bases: TGTGCCAGCAGTAGGACAGGGAGGAATTCACCCCTCCACTTT. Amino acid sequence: CASSRTGRNSPLHF.

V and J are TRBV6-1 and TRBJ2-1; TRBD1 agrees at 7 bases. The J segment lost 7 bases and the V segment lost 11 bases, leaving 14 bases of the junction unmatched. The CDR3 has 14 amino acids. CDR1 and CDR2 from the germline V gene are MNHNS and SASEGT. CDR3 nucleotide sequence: TGTGCCTCCAGGGGGACGCAATCCCGGAATGAGCAGTTCTTC. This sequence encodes CASRGTQSRNEQFF.

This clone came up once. CDR3 in amino acids: CASSYSQGGNGYTF. The DNA for the CDR3 is TGTGCCAGCAGTTACTCGCAGGGGGGAAATGGCTACACCTTC. The gene calls are TRBV6-6 and TRBJ1-2, with 7 bases fitting TRBD1. Looked up from germline, CDR1 is MNHNY and CDR2 is SVGAGI (reference sequence). The CDR3 contains 14 residues. The V segment lost 0 bases and the J segment 6 bases; nucleotides outside the gene matches: 4.

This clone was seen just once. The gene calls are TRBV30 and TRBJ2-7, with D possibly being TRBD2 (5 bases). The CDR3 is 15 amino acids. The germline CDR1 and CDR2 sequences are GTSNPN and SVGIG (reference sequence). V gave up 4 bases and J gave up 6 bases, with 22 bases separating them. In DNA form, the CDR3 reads TGTGCCTGGACCCCACGGGTGGGAGCCCCCTCCGAGCAGTACTTC. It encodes CAWTPRVGAPSEQYF.

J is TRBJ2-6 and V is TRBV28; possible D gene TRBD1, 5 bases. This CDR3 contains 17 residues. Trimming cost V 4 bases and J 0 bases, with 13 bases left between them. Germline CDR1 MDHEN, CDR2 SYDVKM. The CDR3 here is CASSSEDTYSGANVLTF. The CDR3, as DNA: TGTGCCAGCAGTTCTGAGGACACCTACTCTGGGGCCAACGTCCTGACTTTC.

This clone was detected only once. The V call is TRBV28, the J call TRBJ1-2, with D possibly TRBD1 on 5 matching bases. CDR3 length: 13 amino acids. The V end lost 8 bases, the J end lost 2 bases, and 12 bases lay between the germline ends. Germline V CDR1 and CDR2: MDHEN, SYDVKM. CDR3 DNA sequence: TGTGCCAGCGAAACAGGTGGGAACTATGGCTACACCTTC. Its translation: CASETGGNYGYTF.

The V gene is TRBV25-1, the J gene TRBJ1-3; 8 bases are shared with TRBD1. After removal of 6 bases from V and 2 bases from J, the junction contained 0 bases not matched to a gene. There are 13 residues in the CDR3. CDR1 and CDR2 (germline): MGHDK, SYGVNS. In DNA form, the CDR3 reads TGTGCCAGCAGGGACAGGGCTGGAAACACCATATATTTT. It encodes CASRDRAGNTIYF.

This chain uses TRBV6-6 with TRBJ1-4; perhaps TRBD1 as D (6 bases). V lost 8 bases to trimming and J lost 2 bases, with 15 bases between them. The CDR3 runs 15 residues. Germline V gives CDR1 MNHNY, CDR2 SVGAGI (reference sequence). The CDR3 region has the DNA TGTGCCAGCGAACTAGGGGGAGTGACTAATGAAAAACTGTTTTTT. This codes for CASELGGVTNEKLFF.

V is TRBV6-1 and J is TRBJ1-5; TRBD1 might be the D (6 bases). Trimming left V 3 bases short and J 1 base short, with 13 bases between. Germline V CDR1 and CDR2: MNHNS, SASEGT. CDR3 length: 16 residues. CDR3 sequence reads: CASSDFNRESNQPQHF. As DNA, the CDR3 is TGTGCCAGCAGTGATTTCAACAGGGAAAGCAATCAGCCCCAGCATTTT.

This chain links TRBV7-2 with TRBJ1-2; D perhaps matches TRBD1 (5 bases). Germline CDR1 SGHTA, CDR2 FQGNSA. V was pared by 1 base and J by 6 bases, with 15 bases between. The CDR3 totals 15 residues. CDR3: CASSLEWSGRDGYTF. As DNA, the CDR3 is TGTGCCAGCAGCTTAGAATGGTCAGGGCGCGATGGCTACACCTTC.

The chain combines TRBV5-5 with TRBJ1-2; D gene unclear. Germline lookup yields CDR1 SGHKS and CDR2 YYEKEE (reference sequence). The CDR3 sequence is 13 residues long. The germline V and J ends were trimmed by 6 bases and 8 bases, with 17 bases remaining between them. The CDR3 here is CASTLNLAGGYTF. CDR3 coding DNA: TGTGCCAGCACCTTAAATCTGGCGGGGGGCTACACCTTC.

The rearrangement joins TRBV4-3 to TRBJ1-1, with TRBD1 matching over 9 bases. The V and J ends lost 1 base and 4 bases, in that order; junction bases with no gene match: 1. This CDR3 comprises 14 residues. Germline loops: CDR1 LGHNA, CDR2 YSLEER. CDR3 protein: CASSQVGQGTEAFF. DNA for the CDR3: TGCGCCAGCAGCCAAGTGGGACAGGGCACTGAAGCTTTCTTT.

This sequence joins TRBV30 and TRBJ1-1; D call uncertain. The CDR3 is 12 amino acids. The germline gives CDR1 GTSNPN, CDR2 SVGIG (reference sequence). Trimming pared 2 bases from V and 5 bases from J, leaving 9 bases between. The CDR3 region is CAWSPSGTEAFF. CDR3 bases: TGTGCCTGGAGTCCCTCCGGGACTGAAGCTTTCTTT.

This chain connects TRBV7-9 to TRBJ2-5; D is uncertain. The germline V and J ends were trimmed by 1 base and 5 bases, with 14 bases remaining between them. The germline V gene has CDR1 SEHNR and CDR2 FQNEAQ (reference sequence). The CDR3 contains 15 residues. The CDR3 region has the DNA TGTGCCAGCAGCTTAGGTGCCCAAGGTGGGGAGACCCAGTACTTC. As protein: CASSLGAQGGETQYF.

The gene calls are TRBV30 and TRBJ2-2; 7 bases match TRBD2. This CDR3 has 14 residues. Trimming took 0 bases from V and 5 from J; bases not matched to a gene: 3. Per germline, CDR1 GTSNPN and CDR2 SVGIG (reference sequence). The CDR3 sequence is CAWSVQGGTGELFF. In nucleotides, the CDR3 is TGTGCCTGGAGTGTTCAGGGAGGGACCGGGGAGCTGTTTTTT.